These 22 T cell receptor beta chains came from one sample sequenced in a study of blood T cell repertoires in COVID-19 (dated by TCRdb to 2020 to 2021). Libraries were built with the immunoSEQ multiplex PCR assay. The clones in this table, taken by TCRdb from immuneACCESS, are in-frame only. Not every clone is retained; where verified, under half of the shortfall comes from an unresolved V gene, and the cause of the rest is unknown. A total of around 250,000 clones appear in this sample, around 88% of them only once. The ten largest account for just over 8.5% of the sample. The specimen was peripheral blood. These receptors all come from a man between 40 and 49 years old with active or convalescent COVID-19.

In its sample, this clone was seen once. The chain has TRBV24-1 and TRBJ2-1; TRBD2 matches at 11 bases. CDR3 length: 16 residues. Germline CDR1 KGHDR, CDR2 SFDVKD. J lost 9 bases, V lost 4 bases, and 10 bases had no gene match. CDR3 loop: CATSDGVVAGGTEQFF. CDR3 DNA: TGTGCCACCAGTGACGGCGTGGTAGCGGGAGGGACTGAGCAGTTCTTC.

This chain connects TRBV4-1 to TRBJ2-5, with 9 bases aligning to TRBD1. CDR3 size: 14 residues. V dropped 7 bases and J dropped 5; count of bases not matched to a gene: 8. Germline CDR1 and CDR2: MGHRA and YSYEKL. CDR3 protein: CASTRDRAVETQYF. CDR3 DNA sequence: TGCGCCAGCACCCGGGACAGGGCGGTTGAGACCCAGTACTTC.

This clone was found a few times. This chain connects TRBV19 to TRBJ1-2, with D possibly matching TRBD1 (5 bases). Trimming took 5 bases from V and 4 from J, leaving 17 bases between them. Germline assignment: CDR1 LNHDA and CDR2 SQIVND (reference sequence). There are 15 residues in the CDR3. The DNA for the CDR3 is TGTGCCAGTAGTCCTACGACAGAGGTTTCCTATGGCTACACCTTC. Residues: CASSPTTEVSYGYTF.

This rearrangement joins TRBV30 to TRBJ1-5, with a weak D call TRBD1 (5 bases). V was trimmed by 2 bases and J by 2 bases, leaving 10 bases between them. The germline V gene encodes CDR1 GTSNPN and CDR2 SVGIG (reference sequence). The CDR3 covers 14 residues. CDR3 residues: CAWSSGGGNQPQHF. CDR3 coding DNA: TGTGCCTGGAGTAGCGGGGGTGGCAATCAGCCCCAGCATTTT.

This clone has just one count. This chain links TRBV5-4 with TRBJ2-5; 7 bases align to TRBD2. CDR3 length: 16 residues. Looked up from germline, CDR1 is SGHNT and CDR2 is YYREEE (reference sequence). V dropped 2 bases and J dropped 4; count of bases not matched to a gene: 11. DNA for the CDR3: TGTGCCAGCAGCTTCACCCTAGCGGAACCCTCAGAGACCCAGTACTTC. This translates into CASSFTLAEPSETQYF.

The J gene is TRBJ2-3, the V gene TRBV7-8; 15 nucleotides agree with TRBD2. V trimming: 6 bases; J trimming: 0 bases; junction bases outside the gene matches: 4. This CDR3 region has 17 residues. Germline loops: CDR1 SGHVS, CDR2 FQNEAQ. Written as DNA, the CDR3 is TGTGCCAGCAGAGGACTAGCGGGAGGGGGGAGCACAGATACGCAGTATTTT. Its translation is CASRGLAGGGSTDTQYF.

The J gene is TRBJ2-3, the V gene TRBV19; weak D call: TRBD2 (5 bases). Germline-derived CDR1 and CDR2 are LNHDA and SQIVND (reference sequence). This CDR3 contains 13 residues. Trimming shortened V by 5 bases and J by 8 bases, and 14 bases separated the two germline ends. The CDR3, as DNA: TGTGCCAGTAGTCTCCCGGGATTGGTTACGCAGTATTTT. Translation: CASSLPGLVTQYF.

This clone was observed a few times. The chain carries TRBV30 and TRBJ2-3; 13 nucleotides agree with TRBD2. V shed 2 bases, J shed 0 bases, and the junction held 11 bases outside the gene matches. The CDR3 totals 19 residues. Germline CDR1 is GTSNPN and CDR2 is SVGIG (reference sequence). For the CDR3, the DNA is TGTGCCTGGAGTACCTGGACTAGCGGGAGAATCCTCAGCACAGATACGCAGTATTTT. Translated, it gives CAWSTWTSGRILSTDTQYF.

The chain is built from TRBV28 and TRBJ1-2; 7 nucleotides line up with TRBD1. This CDR3 has 17 amino acids. Germline CDR1 MDHEN, CDR2 SYDVKM. With V trimmed by 4 bases and J by 5 bases, 16 bases remained unmatched. This CDR3 is CASSSASPLAGGYGYTF. Written as DNA, the CDR3 is TGTGCCAGCAGTTCCGCGTCTCCCCTAGCAGGGGGTTATGGCTACACCTTC.

This clone has only one observation. The same CDR3 arises from other DNA sequences in this sample as well. The chain has TRBV30 and TRBJ1-5; the D is unclear. Germline V gene sequence: CDR1 GTSNPN, CDR2 SVGIG (reference sequence). The CDR3 has 13 residues. The ends were cut back, 0 bases at V and 3 bases at J, with 6 bases in the middle. The CDR3 protein is CAWSVGDNQPQHF. As DNA, the CDR3 is TGTGCCTGGAGTGTCGGTGACAATCAGCCCCAGCATTTT.

This rearrangement joins TRBV27 to TRBJ2-5, with D unclear. Trimming removed 4 bases at V and 9 bases at J, with 24 bases between. This CDR3 spans 16 amino acids. Germline V gene sequence: CDR1 MNHEY, CDR2 SMNVEV (reference sequence). The CDR3 here is CASSSDLSVFERSQYF. The CDR3 DNA sequence: TGTGCCAGCAGTTCAGACCTGTCGGTATTCGAGAGGTCCCAGTACTTC.

The rearrangement links TRBV3-1 (or the pseudogene TRBV3-2) to TRBJ1-2; 8 bases match TRBD1. V shed 2 bases, J shed 2 bases, and the junction held 7 bases outside the gene matches. Germline V gene data show CDR1 as LGHDT and CDR2 as YNNKEL (reference sequence). The CDR3 has 16 amino acids. The CDR3 DNA is TGTGCCAGCAGCCAACTCCCGACAGGGGCGAACTATGGCTACACCTTC. Its translation: CASSQLPTGANYGYTF.

This clone appeared a few times. The rearrangement links TRBV4-1 to TRBJ1-2; D uncertain. Germline lookup yields CDR1 MGHRA and CDR2 YSYEKL. V dropped 1 base and J dropped 0 bases, with 9 bases sitting between them. This CDR3 spans 15 amino acids. CDR3 DNA sequence: TGCGCCAGCAGCCAAGCCAGGTCAGCTAACTATGGCTACACCTTC. Translated, it gives CASSQARSANYGYTF.

The V and J genes are TRBV5-5 and TRBJ1-1, with TRBD1 matching 9 bases. Germline-derived CDR1 and CDR2 are SGHKS and YYEKEE (reference sequence). The CDR3 loop spans 15 amino acids. V was clipped by 5 bases and J by 4 bases; unmatched bases: 9. The CDR3 DNA sequence: TGTGCCAGCAGAGAAATGACAGGGGGTGGCACTGAAGCTTTCTTT. Translation gives CASREMTGGGTEAFF. The variable domain in full, completed from reference TRBV5-5 and TRBJ1-1, reads DAGVTQSPTHLIKTRGQQVTLRCSPISGHKSVSWYQQVLGQGPQFIFQYYEKEERGRGNFPDRFSARQFPNYSSELNVNALLLGDSALYLCASREMTGGGTEAFFGQGTRLTVV.

The chain carries TRBV24-1 and TRBJ2-1, with 9 bases matching TRBD1. V trimming: 3 bases; J trimming: 5 bases; junction bases outside the gene matches: 7. The CDR3 has 16 residues. Germline V gives CDR1 KGHDR, CDR2 SFDVKD. As DNA, the CDR3 is TGTGCCACCAGTGATCCCGGGACAGGGTGGCACAATGAGCAGTTCTTC. This codes for CATSDPGTGWHNEQFF.

V gene TRBV10-3 combines with J gene TRBJ2-3; weak D call: TRBD2 (6 bases). The V and J ends lost 4 bases and 0 bases respectively, with 11 bases between them. The CDR3 sequence is 15 residues long. Germline V gene lookup returns CDR1 ENHRY and CDR2 SYGVKD. CDR3 residues: CAISAAGTSTDTQYF. The CDR3 region has the DNA TGTGCCATCAGTGCAGCGGGCACTAGCACAGATACGCAGTATTTT.

The V gene is TRBV18, the J gene TRBJ1-1; TRBD1 matches 9 bases. The CDR3 extends over 16 amino acids. Germline CDR1 KGHSH, CDR2 LQKENI. The V segment lost 0 bases and the J segment 1 base; nucleotides outside the gene matches: 3. In DNA form, the CDR3 reads TGTGCCAGCTCACCACCTTCGGGACAGGGGAACACTGAAGCTTTCTTT. Its translation is CASSPPSGQGNTEAFF.

This chain uses TRBV5-1 with TRBJ1-2; TRBD1 agrees at 8 bases. The CDR3 is 13 residues long. V lost 9 bases and J lost 6; bases outside the gene matches: 10. Germline loops: CDR1 SGHRS, CDR2 YFSETQ. In DNA form, the CDR3 reads TGCGCCACCCGTCGGGGACAGGCCGATGGCTACACCTTC. This translates into CATRRGQADGYTF.

This sequence joins TRBV19 and TRBJ2-1, with D hard to call. V lost 4 bases to trimming and J lost 6 bases, with 13 bases between them. This CDR3 has 14 amino acids. Germline lookup yields CDR1 LNHDA and CDR2 SQIVND (reference sequence). The CDR3 DNA follows: TGTGCCAGTAGTACATTAGTTCAGGTCAATGAGCAGTTCTTC. Protein product: CASSTLVQVNEQFF.

With regard to this clone: The same CDR3 is also encoded by other DNA sequences in this sample. This rearrangement joins TRBV7-9 to TRBJ2-1; TRBD2 matches 12 bases. The junction had 7 bases not matched to a gene; V was cut back by 3 bases and J by 7 bases. CDR3 size: 16 residues. Germline V gives CDR1 SEHNR, CDR2 FQNEAQ (reference sequence). CDR3 nucleotides: TGTGCCAGCAGCTTGGGTCTAGCGGGGGGGCAAAATGAGCAGTTCTTC. Translating gives CASSLGLAGGQNEQFF.

The V gene is TRBV3-1 (or the pseudogene TRBV3-2), the J gene TRBJ2-7; TRBD2 matches 8 bases. The ends lost 5 bases at V and 5 bases at J; junction bases unmatched: 8. The CDR3 is 14 residues long. Germline V CDR1 and CDR2: LGHDT, YNNKEL (reference sequence). The CDR3 DNA sequence: TGTGCCAGCAGCTGGAGCGGGAGATCGGACGAGCAGTACTTC. Translation: CASSWSGRSDEQYF.

V usage is TRBV15 and J usage is TRBJ1-5, with TRBD1 as a possible D gene (5 bases). The CDR3 is 15 amino acids. Germline-derived CDR1 and CDR2 are LNHNV and YYDKDF (reference sequence). V was trimmed by 0 bases and J by 6 bases, leaving 12 bases between them. The CDR3: CATSRDGQGAQPQHF. In DNA form, the CDR3 reads TGTGCCACCAGCAGAGATGGGCAGGGCGCTCAGCCCCAGCATTTT.